The source of this T cell receptor (beta chain) is a study of naive and memory T cell subsets. Study-level points and caveats: The RNA method is potentially sensitive to activation and differentiation changes.

Amplification of ligated cDNA took four PCR rounds with SP2 and nested alpha and beta constant primers. Reverse transcription of blood and skin TCR RNA was primed at alpha and beta constant regions. Each CDR3 protein gets one entry after TCRdb re-called the 5' RACE reads with MiXCR. The sample has about 60,000 distinct CDR3 sequences, 8% to 9% seen once. The library had UMIs added by 3' ligation of an oligonucleotide to TCR cDNA. Whole-blood samples were less than 3 ml of peripheral blood from healthy adult volunteers. Germline CDR1 ENHRY, CDR2 SYGVKD. V was shortened by 6 bases and J by 4 bases, with 9 bases between the two germline ends. This CDR3 has 12 amino acids. This clonotype has only a few counts. Antigen: not known.

This receptor was taken from a female donor in good health. The V gene is TRBV10-3, the J gene TRBJ1-2, with a tentative D call TRBD1 (5 bases). The CDR3 loop reads CAISLDSYGYTF. In DNA, the CDR3 is TGTGCCATCAGCCTAGACAGCTATGGCTACACCTTC.